Presented here are 2 T cell receptor beta chains from one specimen sequenced in a study of radiation and T cells in renal cell carcinoma. The time point here: blood 4 weeks post-SBRT, at nephrectomy. Treatment denoted: 15 Gy SBRT to primary tumor, nephrectomy 4 weeks later. Sequencing used immunoSEQ multiplex PCR; TCRdb keeps in-frame clones, though not all of them. The sample carries approximately 90,000 clones, around four fifths recorded once. This specimen was blood, taken from a patient whose treatment included radiotherapy and nephrectomy. Source of these receptors: a man aged 50-60 years with renal cell carcinoma.

The chain employs TRBV6-1 and TRBJ1-1; D is ambiguous. Trimming cost V 5 bases and J 6 bases, with 4 bases left between them. The CDR3 length is 10 residues. The germline V gene has CDR1 MNHNS and CDR2 SASEGT. The CDR3 nucleotides read TGTGCCAGCAGTCCACCTGAAGCTTTCTTT. Its protein is CASSPPEAFF.

This chain connects TRBV12-5 to TRBJ2-4; 8 bases map to TRBD1. Germline V lookup: CDR1 LGHNT, CDR2 FRNRAP. The CDR3 covers 15 residues. Trimming at V came to 7 bases and at J to 3 bases, leaving 8 bases not matched to a gene. CDR3 DNA: TGTGCTAGTGTCCCCGGACAGGGCCACAAAAACATTCAGTACTTC. Translation: CASVPGQGHKNIQYF.